Listed below are T cell receptor beta chains from one sample, sequenced in a study of T cell responses to AZD1222 COVID-19 vaccine. The method was immunoSEQ multiplex PCR; TCRdb's version includes in-frame clones alone and lacks a portion of them. Of some 150,000 clones listed, over 75% were seen once; the top ten hold approximately 5.1%. The material was peripheral blood, obtained 28 days after the second dose of the MenACWY control vaccine. All receptors come from an adult who received the MenACWY meningococcal vaccine as a control. Both conserved end residues are part of each CDR3. A D gene is named only where the DNA matches it firmly. Size is stated for part of the rows, as once, few or many counts, or as a class when the clone is expanded.

>TRBV11-2|TRBJ1-3|.|16|.
CASSLDAVGTGNTIYF
TGTGCCAGCAGCTTAGACGCCGTGGGAACTGGAAACACCATATATTTT
>TRBV14|TRBJ1-1|.|15|.
CASSHLGGTTTEAFF
TGTGCCAGCAGCCACCTAGGGGGGACAACCACTGAAGCTTTCTTT
>TRBV30|TRBJ1-3|.|14|few
CAWSANSGSNTIYF
TGTGCCTGGAGTGCCAACTCAGGGTCGAACACCATATATTTT
>TRBV28|TRBJ1-6|.|13|.
CASRTVYNSPLHF
TGTGCCAGCCGGACAGTGTATAATTCACCCCTCCACTTT
>TRBV2|TRBJ2-5|.|13|.
CASSSNFLETQYF
TGTGCCAGCAGTTCTAACTTTTTAGAGACCCAGTACTTC
>TRBV5-4|TRBJ1-2|.|14|.
CASSPDGWDYGYTF
TGTGCCAGCAGCCCCGACGGCTGGGACTATGGCTACACCTTC
>TRBV2|TRBJ2-1|TRBD2|15|.
CASSRTSGTYNEQFF
TGTGCCAGCAGTCGGACTAGCGGGACATACAATGAGCAGTTCTTC
>TRBV29-1|TRBJ2-3|.|13|.
CSVDGGDTDTQYF
TGCAGCGTTGACGGCGGGGACACAGATACGCAGTATTTT
>TRBV7-2|TRBJ2-3|.|14|.
CASSLQGRTDTQYF
TGTGCCAGCAGCTTACAGGGCCGCACAGATACGCAGTATTTT
>TRBV9|TRBJ1-6|.|14|.
CASSVMGVGSPLHF
TGTGCCAGCAGCGTCATGGGGGTGGGTTCACCCCTCCACTTT
>TRBV27|TRBJ2-1|.|17|.
CASSRIPVWVLGNEQFF
TGTGCCAGCAGTCGCATCCCCGTTTGGGTTCTCGGGAATGAGCAGTTCTTC
>TRBV7-8|TRBJ1-2|.|13|.
CASTSRGDYGYTF
TGTGCCAGCACCTCACGGGGGGACTATGGCTACACCTTC
>TRBV5-4|TRBJ1-1|TRBD1|14|.
CASSFGTGITEAFF
TGTGCCAGCAGCTTCGGGACAGGGATCACTGAAGCTTTCTTT
>TRBV28|TRBJ1-2|.|14|once
CASSLPGVVYGYTF
TGTGCCAGCAGTTTGCCAGGAGTAGTCTATGGCTACACCTTC
>TRBV28|TRBJ1-5|.|12|.
CASSFYQQPQHF
TGTGCCAGCAGTTTTTATCAGCAGCCCCAGCATTTT
>TRBV30|TRBJ2-7|.|14|.
CAWSRPRLSYEQYF
TGTGCCTGGAGCCGGCCTAGGCTCTCCTACGAGCAGTACTTC
>TRBV19|TRBJ2-3|.|15|.
CASRAIRGGADTQYF
TGTGCCAGTAGGGCGATAAGGGGTGGCGCGGATACGCAGTATTTT
>TRBV19|TRBJ2-1|.|11|.
CASSTNNEQFF
TGTGCCAGTAGTACAAACAATGAGCAGTTCTTC
>TRBV7-2|TRBJ2-7|TRBD2|14|.
CASSLDPSGNEQYF
TGTGCCAGCAGCTTAGATCCTAGCGGGAACGAGCAGTACTTC
>TRBV28|TRBJ2-5|TRBD2|18|.
CASSLGLAGPESRETQYF
TGTGCCAGCAGTTTAGGTCTAGCGGGCCCGGAGAGTAGAGAGACCCAGTACTTC
>TRBV2|TRBJ2-5|TRBD1|14|.
CASSPNRGQETQYF
TGTGCCAGCAGTCCTAACAGGGGCCAAGAGACCCAGTACTTC
>TRBV28|TRBJ2-2|TRBD2|17|.
CASSPGLAGGLARELFF
TGTGCCAGCAGCCCTGGACTAGCGGGAGGGCTTGCCCGGGAGCTGTTTTTT
>TRBV7-2|TRBJ1-1|.|14|.
CASSFQTGNTEAFF
TGTGCCAGCAGCTTCCAGACAGGGAACACTGAAGCTTTCTTT
>TRBV7-2|TRBJ2-7|TRBD1|14|.
CASSRGTGENEQYF
TGTGCCAGCAGCCGCGGGACAGGGGAAAACGAGCAGTACTTC
>TRBV4-1|TRBJ2-1|TRBD2|14|.
CASSPRLAGGLQFF
TGCGCCAGCAGCCCCCGACTAGCGGGGGGACTACAGTTCTTC
>TRBV19|TRBJ1-3|.|13|few
CASSGSARNTIYF
TGTGCCAGTAGTGGCTCGGCTAGAAACACCATATATTTT
>TRBV6-2/TRBV6-3|TRBJ1-1|TRBD1|15|.
CASSRDRGLYTEAFF
TGTGCCAGCAGCCGGGACAGGGGGCTCTACACTGAAGCTTTCTTT
>TRBV11-2|TRBJ1-1|.|14|.
CASRRRVASPEAFF
TGTGCCAGCAGAAGACGGGTTGCAAGCCCTGAAGCTTTCTTT
>TRBV15|TRBJ2-7|.|15|.
CATSRDRVDSYEQYF
TGTGCCACCAGCAGAGATAGGGTCGACTCCTACGAGCAGTACTTC
>TRBV7-2|TRBJ1-3|.|14|.
CASSLEPSGNTIYF
TGTGCCAGCAGCTTAGAGCCCTCTGGAAACACCATATATTTT
>TRBV19|TRBJ1-6|TRBD1|14|.
CASSDRERGSPLHF
TGTGCCAGTAGCGACAGGGAGCGCGGATCACCCCTCCACTTT
>TRBV28|TRBJ1-2|.|12|.
CASSLILGGYTF
TGTGCCAGCAGTTTGATTTTGGGTGGCTACACCTTC
>TRBV6-5|TRBJ2-3|TRBD2|15|.
CASSYSSGGTDTQYF
TGTGCCAGCAGTTACTCGAGCGGGGGCACAGATACGCAGTATTTT
>TRBV2|TRBJ2-5|.|12|once
CASSERKETQYF
TGTGCCAGCAGTGAACGGAAAGAGACCCAGTACTTC
>TRBV14|TRBJ1-2|.|15|.
CASSQGHTGNYGYTF
TGTGCCAGCAGCCAAGGTCACACAGGGAACTATGGCTACACCTTC
>TRBV29-1|TRBJ1-2|.|14|.
CSGGGTGDRNGYTF
TGCAGCGGCGGCGGGACCGGGGATCGGAATGGCTACACCTTC
>TRBV19|TRBJ2-2|.|18|.
CASSKLRAHETNTGELFF
TGTGCCAGTAGTAAGCTCAGGGCACACGAAACCAACACCGGGGAGCTGTTTTTT
>TRBV5-1|TRBJ1-2|.|13|.
CASSLEGMYGYTF
TGCGCCAGCAGCTTGGAGGGGATGTATGGCTACACCTTC
>TRBV11-3|TRBJ2-5|.|15|once
CASSSVQGSGETQYF
TGTGCCAGCAGCTCAGTCCAGGGTTCAGGGGAGACCCAGTACTTC
>TRBV2|TRBJ1-6|.|15|.
CASSESGVIRGPLHF
TGTGCCAGCAGCGAGTCCGGGGTAATCCGGGGGCCCCTCCACTTT
>TRBV2|TRBJ2-5|.|14|.
CASSETRQKETQYF
TGTGCCAGCAGTGAAACTCGCCAGAAAGAGACCCAGTACTTC
>TRBV15|TRBJ1-5|TRBD1|16|.
CATSREGAHRNQPQHF
TGTGCCACCAGCAGGGAGGGGGCCCATAGGAATCAGCCCCAGCATTTT
>TRBV18|TRBJ2-3|TRBD2|15|.
CASSPYTSEADTQYF
TGTGCCAGCTCACCATACACTAGCGAGGCAGATACGCAGTATTTT
>TRBV7-9|TRBJ1-5|.|13|.
CASSDSGRQPQHF
TGTGCCAGCAGCGACAGTGGACGTCAGCCCCAGCATTTT